These 18 T cell receptor beta chains were all obtained from the same sample, sequenced in a study of T cells in Graves' hyperthyroidism and ophthalmopathy. RNA transcripts served as the template for amplifying TCR beta CDR3 regions. The HTBI primer set was used in a first-round RT-PCR of the TCR CDR3. TCRdb reprocessed the multiplex PCR reads via MiXCR and lists one record per CDR3 protein. The profile shows approximately 570,000 distinct CDR3 sequences, 15% to 20% of them singletons. Sequencing was carried out using blood. The source is a man aged 35-49 years with Graves' ophthalmopathy.

This clonotype was detected only a few times. J is TRBJ2-1 and V is TRBV18; D is unclear. In germline, CDR1 is KGHSH, CDR2 LQKENI. The CDR3 is 16 amino acids. Trimming shortened V by 0 bases and J by 0 bases, and 9 bases separated the two germline ends. The CDR3 spells CASSPPGGSSYNEQFF. In DNA, the CDR3 is TGTGCCAGCTCACCACCGGGCGGAAGCTCCTACAATGAGCAGTTCTTC.

This clonotype was picked up many times. The chain combines TRBV5-1 with TRBJ2-4; D is undetermined. Trimming removed 5 bases from V and 10 bases from J, with 10 bases in between. The CDR3 has 11 amino acids. The germline V gene encodes CDR1 SGHRS and CDR2 YFSETQ. The CDR3 DNA follows: TGCGCCAGCAGTGAATTAGGGATTCAGTACTTC. This translates into CASSELGIQYF.

A note on this clonotype: Just one base apart from a much larger clone, this may be a read error. This likely comes from a read error, as the CDR3 has no conserved phenylalanine or tryptophan at its end. The chain joins TRBV18 to TRBJ1-1; tentatively, D is TRBD1 (5 bases). This CDR3 contains 16 residues. V gave up 1 base and J gave up 5 bases, with 17 bases separating them. Germline loops: CDR1 KGHSH, CDR2 LQKENI. The CDR3 nucleotides are TGTGCCAGCTCACCACGTCTGGACAAGGAGGGGACTGAAGCTTTCCTT. Its translation is CASSPRLDKEGTEAFL.

This clonotype was recorded many times. The rearrangement joins TRBV19 to TRBJ1-2; D gene uncertain. Trimming stripped 6 bases from V and 0 bases from J, with 26 bases between. CDR3 length equals 19 residues. CDR1 is LNHDA, CDR2 SQIVND, per germline (reference sequence). The CDR3 spells CASSQPTFSPRQANYGYTF. DNA for the CDR3: TGTGCCAGTAGCCAACCTACCTTCTCCCCCCGGCAGGCTAACTATGGCTACACCTTC.

This clonotype occurred many times. The chain is built from TRBV6-5 and TRBJ1-4; a possible D gene is TRBD1 (5 bases). V was shortened by 2 bases and J by 0 bases, with 10 bases between the two germline ends. The CDR3 is 16 residues long. CDR1 and CDR2 (germline): MNHEY, SVGAGI. The CDR3 DNA reads as TGTGCCAGCAGTTACACGGACAAGGCAACTAATGAAAAACTGTTTTTT. It encodes CASSYTDKATNEKLFF.

V is TRBV4-1 and J is TRBJ2-5; D is perhaps TRBD1 (5 bases). With 4 bases removed from V and 0 bases from J, the gap between germline ends came to 12 bases. The germline V gene has CDR1 MGHRA and CDR2 YSYEKL. The CDR3 length is 15 residues. The CDR3 here is CASSLQETDQETQYF. CDR3 nucleotides: TGCGCCAGCAGCCTACAGGAGACAGACCAAGAGACCCAGTACTTC.

The J gene is TRBJ2-1, the V gene TRBV20-1; 10 bases are shared with TRBD2. The CDR3 runs to 20 residues. The trim removed 1 base at V and 8 bases at J, leaving 23 bases unmatched. The germline V gene has CDR1 DFQATT and CDR2 SNEGSKA (reference sequence). The CDR3 DNA reads TGCAGTGCTAGAGCCGAATCAGGACAGGGTATTAGCGGGGGGCGATATGAGCAGTTCTTC. It translates to CSARAESGQGISGGRYEQFF.

This clonotype was seen ten or more times. The CDR3 coding sequence is TGTGCCAGCAGCCAACATCAGGGCTCCTATGGCTACACCTTC. Translating gives CASSQHQGSYGYTF. V usage is TRBV3-1 and J usage is TRBJ1-2, with a weak D call TRBD1 (5 bases). The CDR3 length is 14 residues. V was cut by 2 bases and J by 4 bases, with 11 bases left in between. Germline CDR1 and CDR2: LGHDT and YNNKEL (reference sequence).

This clonotype was seen only a few times. This sequence joins TRBV20-1 and TRBJ2-5, with D possibly matching TRBD1 (5 bases). With 5 bases removed from V and 7 bases from J, the gap between germline ends came to 20 bases. The CDR3 runs to 14 residues. Per germline, CDR1 DFQATT and CDR2 SNEGSKA (reference sequence). The CDR3 region has the DNA TGCAGTGCTGGTTCGAGGACACCTCGAGGGACCCAGTACTTC. Its protein product is CSAGSRTPRGTQYF.

The V and J genes are TRBV20-1 and TRBJ2-3; 9 nucleotides match TRBD1. Germline CDR1 is DFQATT and CDR2 is SNEGSKA (reference sequence). The CDR3 runs 19 residues. The junction had 20 bases not matched to a gene; V was cut back by 1 base and J by 6 bases. CDR3 sequence: CSARGVGQGTKRDIDTQYF. In DNA form, the CDR3 reads TGCAGTGCTAGAGGGGTCGGACAGGGGACTAAGCGGGATATCGATACGCAGTATTTT.

This clonotype has only a few counts. The V and J genes are TRBV2 and TRBJ1-2, with D unclear. The CDR3 has 15 amino acids. CDR1 SNHLY and CDR2 FYNNEI come from the germline V gene. V shed 2 bases and J shed 1 base, with 11 bases lying between them. In DNA, the CDR3 is TGTGCCAGCAGTGAAACTCTCTCAGTTAACTATGGCTACACCTTC. As protein: CASSETLSVNYGYTF.

This clonotype came up a few times. The chain couples TRBV7-9 to TRBJ2-3; 11 bases are shared with TRBD1. Germline CDR1 is SEHNR and CDR2 is FQNEAQ (reference sequence). The CDR3 runs to 15 residues. The trim removed 5 bases at V and 4 bases at J, leaving 5 bases unmatched. The CDR3 DNA reads TGTGCCAGCAGCCCCCCGGGACAGGGGGCAGATACGCAGTATTTT. Translated: CASSPPGQGADTQYF.

This clonotype was observed a few times. This chain connects TRBV7-9 to TRBJ2-1; 7 bases are shared with TRBD2. Trimming removed 2 bases from V and 4 bases from J; junction bases left unmatched: 5. Germline V gene data show CDR1 as SEHNR and CDR2 as FQNEAQ (reference sequence). This CDR3 contains 15 residues. For the CDR3, the DNA is TGTGCCAGCAGCTTACGGAGCGGGACTTACAATGAGCAGTTCTTC. Translating it yields CASSLRSGTYNEQFF. The complete variable domain, with remaining parts taken from reference TRBV7-9 and TRBJ2-1, reads DTGVSQNPRHKITKRGQNVTFRCDPISEHNRLYWYRQTLGQGPEFLTYFQNEAQLEKSRLLSDRFSAERPKGSFSTLEIQRTEQGDSAMYLCASSLRSGTYNEQFFGPGTRLTVL.

The V and J genes are TRBV7-8 and TRBJ1-1; 7 bases agree with TRBD1. CDR3 length: 16 residues. The V and J ends lost 5 bases and 1 base, in that order; junction bases with no gene match: 10. Germline CDR1 and CDR2: SGHVS and FQNEAQ. The CDR3 here is CASSPAMGTANTEAFF. The CDR3 coding sequence is TGTGCCAGCAGCCCAGCTATGGGGACAGCGAACACTGAAGCTTTCTTT.

The table lists this clonotype with a few counts. The chain joins TRBV20-1 to TRBJ2-7; D is unclear. V was cut by 6 bases and J by 4 bases, with 13 bases left in between. This CDR3 is built from 12 residues. The germline CDR1 and CDR2 sequences are DFQATT and SNEGSKA (reference sequence). The CDR3 DNA follows: TGCAGTGCCCGATCGGCTAGGTACGAGCAGTACTTC. This encodes CSARSARYEQYF.

This rearrangement joins TRBV29-1 to TRBJ2-7, with TRBD1 as a possible D gene (6 bases). The V gene lost 2 bases and the J gene lost 6 bases, with 14 bases spanning the gap. CDR3 length equals 13 residues. Germline V gene lookup returns CDR1 SQVTM and CDR2 ANQGSEA. The CDR3: CSVEFNRVGEQYF. In DNA, the CDR3 is TGCAGCGTTGAATTTAACAGGGTAGGCGAGCAGTACTTC.

The chain employs TRBV12-3 or TRBV12-4 and TRBJ2-5, with 9 bases lining up with TRBD2. The V segment lost 4 bases and the J segment 5 bases; nucleotides outside the gene matches: 8. The CDR3 has 15 residues. The CDR3: CASSYSGSKGETQYF. CDR3 DNA sequence: TGTGCCAGCAGTTATAGCGGGAGCAAGGGGGAGACCCAGTACTTC.

This clonotype was observed a handful of times. The rearrangement joins TRBV3-1 to TRBJ1-6, with a tentative D call TRBD1 (5 bases). Trimming stripped 4 bases from V and 5 bases from J, with 15 bases between. The CDR3 covers 16 residues. CDR1 and CDR2 from the germline V gene are LGHDT and YNNKEL (reference sequence). As DNA, the CDR3 is TGTGCCAGCAGCCCTTATAGAGGGGTTAATAATTCACCCCTCCACTTT. Its translation is CASSPYRGVNNSPLHF.